A selection of T cell receptor beta chains follows, all from one sample in a study of T cells in localized non-small cell lung cancer. TCRdb's table, derived via immunoSEQ multiplex PCR, lists solely in-frame clones and lacks some. The table has tens of thousands of clones, 80% to 90% seen once. Sequencing used peripheral blood, obtained before any cancer treatment. The receptors here all came from a man between 40 and 75 years old with stage I lung adenocarcinoma. Each CDR3 is given with its conserved first and last residue.

>TRBJ1-1|TRBV18
CASSPQPNTEAFF
>TRBJ2-7|TRBV5-1
CASSTRYVGDHEQYF
>TRBJ2-5|TRBV6-5
CASSYSGGKETQYF
>TRBJ1-5|TRBV6-5
CASSVQGGSNQPQHF
>TRBJ1-5|TRBV7-2
CASSLNSNSNQPQHF
>TRBJ2-5|TRBV5-4
CASNKRYEETQYF
>TRBJ2-7|TRBV10-3
CAISGSSYEQYF
>TRBJ2-5|TRBV7-7
CASSLGGVAGSFQETQYF
>TRBJ1-1|TRBV7-8
CASSFSGNTEAFF
>TRBJ1-3|TRBV11-1
CASSAVTGARSGNTIYF
>TRBJ2-2|TRBV18
CASSPPGLAGRTGELFF
>TRBJ1-1|TRBV2
CASSSMDTEAFF
>TRBJ2-5|TRBV5-1
CASSFVDTGLETQYF
>TRBJ1-1|TRBV7-3
CASSLEVNTEAFF
>TRBJ1-5|TRBV6-1
CASSEVQSNQPQHF
>TRBJ1-4|TRBV28
CASSQAGGGTEKLFF
>TRBJ1-1|TRBV18
CASTTGVDTEAFF